This T cell receptor beta chain was observed in a study of shared T cell receptors in the human thymus. Sequenced by immunoSEQ multiplex PCR; TCRdb stores in-frame clones only, minus some. The table has roughly 500,000 clones, 70% to 80% seen once. Germline CDR1 SEHNR, CDR2 FQNEAQ (reference sequence). V gave up 5 bases and J gave up 5 bases, with 14 bases separating them. The CDR3 sequence is 14 residues long. The sample was also reused in another study, on human thymus T cells.

V is TRBV7-9 and J is TRBJ2-3, with D possibly TRBD2 on 7 matching bases. The specimen was thymocytes. The sequence was collected from a boy under two years old with a congenital heart defect. This chain's CDR3 is CASSIGGGEDTQYF. The CDR3 region has the DNA TGTGCCAGCAGCATAGGAGGGGGGGAAGATACGCAGTATTTT.